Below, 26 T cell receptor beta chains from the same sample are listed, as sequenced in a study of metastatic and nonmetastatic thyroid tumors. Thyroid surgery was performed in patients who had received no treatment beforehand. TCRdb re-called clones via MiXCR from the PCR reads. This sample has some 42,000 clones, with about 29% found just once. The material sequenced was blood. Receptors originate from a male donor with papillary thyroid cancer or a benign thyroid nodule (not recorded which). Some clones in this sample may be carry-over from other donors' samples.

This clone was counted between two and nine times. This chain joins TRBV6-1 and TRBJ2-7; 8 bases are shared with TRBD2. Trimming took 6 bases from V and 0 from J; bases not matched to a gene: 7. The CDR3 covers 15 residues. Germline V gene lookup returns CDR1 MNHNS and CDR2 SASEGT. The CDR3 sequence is CASRETSASSYEQYF. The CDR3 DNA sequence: TGTGCCAGCAGAGAGACTAGCGCGTCCTCCTACGAGCAGTACTTC.

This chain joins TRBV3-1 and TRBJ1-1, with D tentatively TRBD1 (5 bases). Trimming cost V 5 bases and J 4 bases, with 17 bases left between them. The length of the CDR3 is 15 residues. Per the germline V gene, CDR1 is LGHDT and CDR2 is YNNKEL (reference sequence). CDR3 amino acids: CASSSQNWGGTEAFF. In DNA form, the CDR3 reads TGTGCCAGCAGCTCCCAAAACTGGGGGGGCACTGAAGCTTTCTTT.

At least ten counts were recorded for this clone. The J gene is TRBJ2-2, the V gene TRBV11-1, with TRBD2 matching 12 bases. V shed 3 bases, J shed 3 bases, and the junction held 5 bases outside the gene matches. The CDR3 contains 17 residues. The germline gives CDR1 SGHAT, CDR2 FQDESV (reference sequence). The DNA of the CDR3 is TGTGCCAGCAGCTTTCCGACTAGCGGGAGAGACACCGGGGAGCTGTTTTTT. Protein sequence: CASSFPTSGRDTGELFF.

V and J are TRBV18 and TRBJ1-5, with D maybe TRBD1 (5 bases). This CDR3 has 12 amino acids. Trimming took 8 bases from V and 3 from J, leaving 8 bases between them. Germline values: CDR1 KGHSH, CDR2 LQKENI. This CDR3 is CASRQTNQPQHF. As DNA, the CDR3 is TGTGCCAGCCGACAGACCAATCAGCCCCAGCATTTT.

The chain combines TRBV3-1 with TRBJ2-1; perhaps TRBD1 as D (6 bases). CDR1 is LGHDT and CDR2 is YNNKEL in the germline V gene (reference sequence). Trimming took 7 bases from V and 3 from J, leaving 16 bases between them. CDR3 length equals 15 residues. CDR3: CASIPTGGGYNEQFF. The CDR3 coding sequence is TGTGCCAGCATCCCGACAGGTGGAGGCTACAATGAGCAGTTCTTC.

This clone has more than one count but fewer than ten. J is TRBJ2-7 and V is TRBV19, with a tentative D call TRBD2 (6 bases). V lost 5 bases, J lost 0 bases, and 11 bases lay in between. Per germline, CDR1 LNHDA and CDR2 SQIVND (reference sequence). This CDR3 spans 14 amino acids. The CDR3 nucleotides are TGTGCCAGTAGTCGGGACTCGGACTCCTACGAGCAGTACTTC. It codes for CASSRDSDSYEQYF.

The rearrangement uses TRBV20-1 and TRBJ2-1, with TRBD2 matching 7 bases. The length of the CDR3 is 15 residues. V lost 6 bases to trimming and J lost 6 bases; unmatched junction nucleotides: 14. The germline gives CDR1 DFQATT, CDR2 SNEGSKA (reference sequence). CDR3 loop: CSARYAGVVGNEQFF. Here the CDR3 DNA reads TGCAGTGCCCGCTACGCGGGAGTTGTGGGCAATGAGCAGTTCTTC.

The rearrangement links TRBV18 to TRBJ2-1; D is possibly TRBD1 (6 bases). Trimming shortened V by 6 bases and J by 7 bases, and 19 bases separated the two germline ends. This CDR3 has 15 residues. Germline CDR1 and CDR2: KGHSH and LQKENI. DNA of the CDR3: TGTGCCAGCTCCCCGCTTGGGGGCTTAGGGAATGAGCAGTTCTTC. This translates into CASSPLGGLGNEQFF.

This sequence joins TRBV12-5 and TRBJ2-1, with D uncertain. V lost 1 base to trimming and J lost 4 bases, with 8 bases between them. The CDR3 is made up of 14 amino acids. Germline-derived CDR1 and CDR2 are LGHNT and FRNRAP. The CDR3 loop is CASGLGQTYNEQFF. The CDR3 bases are TGTGCTAGTGGTTTGGGGCAGACATACAATGAGCAGTTCTTC. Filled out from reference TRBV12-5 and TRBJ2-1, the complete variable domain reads DARVTQTPRHKVTEMGQEVTMRCQPILGHNTVFWYRQTMMQGLELLAYFRNRAPLDDSGMPKDRFSAEMPDATLATLKIQPSEPRDSAVYFCASGLGQTYNEQFFGPGTRLTVL.

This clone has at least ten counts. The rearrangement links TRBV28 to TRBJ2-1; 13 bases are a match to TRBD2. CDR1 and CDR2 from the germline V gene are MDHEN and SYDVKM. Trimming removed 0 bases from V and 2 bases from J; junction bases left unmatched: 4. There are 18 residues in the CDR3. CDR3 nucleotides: TGTGCCAGCAGTTTATGGGGGGGGACTAGCGGGGCCTACAATGAGCAGTTCTTC. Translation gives CASSLWGGTSGAYNEQFF. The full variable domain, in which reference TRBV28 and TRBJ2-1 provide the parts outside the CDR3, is DVKVTQSSRYLVKRTGEKVFLECVQDMDHENMFWYRQDPGLGLRLIYFSYDVKMKEKGDIPEGYSVSREKKERFSLILESASTNQTSMYLCASSLWGGTSGAYNEQFFGPGTRLTVL.

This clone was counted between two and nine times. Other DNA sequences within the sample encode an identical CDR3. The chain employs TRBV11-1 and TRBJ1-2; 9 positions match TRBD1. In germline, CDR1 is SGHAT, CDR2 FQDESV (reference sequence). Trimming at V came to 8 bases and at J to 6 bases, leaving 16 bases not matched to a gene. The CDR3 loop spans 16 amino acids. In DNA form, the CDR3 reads TGTGCCAGCGAAGACATCGCCCGGGACAGGGAGGATGGCTACACCTTC. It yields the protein CASEDIARDREDGYTF.

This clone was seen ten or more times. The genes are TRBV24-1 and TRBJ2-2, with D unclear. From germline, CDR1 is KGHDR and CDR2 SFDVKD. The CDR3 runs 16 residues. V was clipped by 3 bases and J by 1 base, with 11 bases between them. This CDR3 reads CATSDHGLQNTGELFF. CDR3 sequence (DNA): TGTGCCACCAGTGATCATGGGCTACAGAACACCGGGGAGCTGTTTTTT.

The CDR3 DNA sequence: TGTGCCAGCAGCTTAGGGTTCTTCGGGAAGACGTCCTACGAGCAGTACTTC. It encodes CASSLGFFGKTSYEQYF. The chain links TRBV7-8 to TRBJ2-7; maybe TRBD2 (5 bases). The CDR3 is made up of 17 amino acids. Germline CDR1 is SGHVS and CDR2 is FQNEAQ. Between the trimmed V and J ends, which lost 1 base and 1 base, there was a span of 17 bases.

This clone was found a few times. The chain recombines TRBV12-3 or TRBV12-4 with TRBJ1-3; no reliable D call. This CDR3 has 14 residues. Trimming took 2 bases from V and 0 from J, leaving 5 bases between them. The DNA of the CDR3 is TGTGCCAGCAGTTTACGCAGCTCTGGAAACACCATATATTTT. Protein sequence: CASSLRSSGNTIYF.

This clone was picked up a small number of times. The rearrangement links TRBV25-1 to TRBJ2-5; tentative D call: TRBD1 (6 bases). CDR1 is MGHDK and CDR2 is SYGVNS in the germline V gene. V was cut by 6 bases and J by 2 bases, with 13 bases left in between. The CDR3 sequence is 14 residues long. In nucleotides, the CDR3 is TGTGCCAGCAGGAAGAATACAGGGCAAGAGACCCAGTACTTC. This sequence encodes CASRKNTGQETQYF. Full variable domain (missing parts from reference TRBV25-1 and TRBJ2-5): EADIYQTPRYLVIGTGKKITLECSQTMGHDKMYWYQQDPGMELHLIHYSYGVNSTEKGDLSSESTVSRIRTEHFPLTLESARPSHTSQYLCASRKNTGQETQYFGPGTRLLVL.

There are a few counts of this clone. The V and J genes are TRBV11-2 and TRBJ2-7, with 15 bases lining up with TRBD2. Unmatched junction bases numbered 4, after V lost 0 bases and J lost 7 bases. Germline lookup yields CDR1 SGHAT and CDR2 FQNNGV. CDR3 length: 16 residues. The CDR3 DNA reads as TGTGCCAGCAGCTTAGAGCCGGGACTAGCGGGGGGAGAGCAGTACTTC. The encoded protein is CASSLEPGLAGGEQYF.

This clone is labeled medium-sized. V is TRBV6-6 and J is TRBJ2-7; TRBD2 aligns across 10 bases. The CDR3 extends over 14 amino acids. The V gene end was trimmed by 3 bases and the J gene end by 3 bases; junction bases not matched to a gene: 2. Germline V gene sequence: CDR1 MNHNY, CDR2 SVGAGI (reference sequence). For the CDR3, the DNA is TGTGCCAGCAGTTATACTAGCGGGATCTACGAGCAGTACTTC. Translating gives CASSYTSGIYEQYF.

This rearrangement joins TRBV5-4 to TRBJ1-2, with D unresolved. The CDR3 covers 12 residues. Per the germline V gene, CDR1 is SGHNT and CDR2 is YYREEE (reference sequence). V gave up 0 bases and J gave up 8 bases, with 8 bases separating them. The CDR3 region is CASSLEGYGYTF. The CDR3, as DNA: TGTGCCAGCAGCTTGGAGGGTTACGGCTACACCTTC. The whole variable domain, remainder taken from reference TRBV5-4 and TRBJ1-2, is ETGVTQSPTHLIKTRGQQVTLRCSSQSGHNTVSWYQQALGQGPQFIFQYYREEENGRGNFPPRFSGLQFPNYSSELNVNALELDDSALYLCASSLEGYGYTFGSGTRLTVV.

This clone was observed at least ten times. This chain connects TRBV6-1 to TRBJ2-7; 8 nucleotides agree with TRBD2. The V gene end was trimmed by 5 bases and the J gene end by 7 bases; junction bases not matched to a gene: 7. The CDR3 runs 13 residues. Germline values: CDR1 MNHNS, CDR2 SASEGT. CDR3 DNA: TGTGCCAGCAGTCCCGGGACTAGGGGTGAGCAGTACTTC. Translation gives CASSPGTRGEQYF.

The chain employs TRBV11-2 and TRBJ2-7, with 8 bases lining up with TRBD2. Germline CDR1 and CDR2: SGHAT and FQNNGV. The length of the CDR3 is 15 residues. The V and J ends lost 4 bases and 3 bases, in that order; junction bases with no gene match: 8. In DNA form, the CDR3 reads TGTGCCAGCAGCTCTCTAGCGGGTCGGGGCTACGAGCAGTACTTC. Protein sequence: CASSSLAGRGYEQYF.

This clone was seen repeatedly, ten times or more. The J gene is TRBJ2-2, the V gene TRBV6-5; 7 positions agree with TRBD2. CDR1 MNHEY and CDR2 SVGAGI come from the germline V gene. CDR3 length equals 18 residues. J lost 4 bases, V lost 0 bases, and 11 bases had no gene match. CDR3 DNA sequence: TGTGCCAGCAGTTACTCGGGAGGGTTTGAGGCTAGCACCGGGGAGCTGTTTTTT. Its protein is CASSYSGGFEASTGELFF.

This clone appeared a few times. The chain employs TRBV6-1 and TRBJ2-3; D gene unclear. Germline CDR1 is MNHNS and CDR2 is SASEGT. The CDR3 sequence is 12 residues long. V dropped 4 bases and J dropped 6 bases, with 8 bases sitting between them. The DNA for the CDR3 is TGTGCCAGCAGTGTCAGCTGGGATACGCAGTATTTT. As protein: CASSVSWDTQYF.

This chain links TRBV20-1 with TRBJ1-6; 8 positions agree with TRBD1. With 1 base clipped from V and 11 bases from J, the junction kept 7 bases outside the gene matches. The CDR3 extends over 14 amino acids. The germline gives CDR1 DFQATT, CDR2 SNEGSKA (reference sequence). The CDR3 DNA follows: TGCAGTGCTAGAGGGTCGGAACAGGGGGCACCCCTCCACTTT. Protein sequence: CSARGSEQGAPLHF.

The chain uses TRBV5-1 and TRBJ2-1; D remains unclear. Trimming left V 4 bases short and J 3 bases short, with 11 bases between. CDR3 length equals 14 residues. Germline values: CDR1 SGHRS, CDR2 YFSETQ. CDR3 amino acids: CASSPRTVYNEQFF. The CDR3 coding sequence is TGCGCCAGCAGCCCAAGGACGGTCTACAATGAGCAGTTCTTC.

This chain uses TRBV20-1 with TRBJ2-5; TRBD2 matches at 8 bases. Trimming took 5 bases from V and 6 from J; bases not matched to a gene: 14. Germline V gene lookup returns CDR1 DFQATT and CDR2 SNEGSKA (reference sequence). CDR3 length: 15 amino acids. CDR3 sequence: CSALGLALGLQTQYF. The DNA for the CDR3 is TGCAGTGCTCTCGGACTAGCCCTCGGGTTGCAGACCCAGTACTTC.

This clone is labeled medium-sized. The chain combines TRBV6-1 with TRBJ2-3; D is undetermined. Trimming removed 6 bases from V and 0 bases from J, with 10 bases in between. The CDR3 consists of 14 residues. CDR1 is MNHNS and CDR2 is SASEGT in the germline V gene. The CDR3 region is CASRRQTSTDTQYF. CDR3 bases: TGTGCCAGCAGGCGGCAGACTAGCACAGATACGCAGTATTTT.